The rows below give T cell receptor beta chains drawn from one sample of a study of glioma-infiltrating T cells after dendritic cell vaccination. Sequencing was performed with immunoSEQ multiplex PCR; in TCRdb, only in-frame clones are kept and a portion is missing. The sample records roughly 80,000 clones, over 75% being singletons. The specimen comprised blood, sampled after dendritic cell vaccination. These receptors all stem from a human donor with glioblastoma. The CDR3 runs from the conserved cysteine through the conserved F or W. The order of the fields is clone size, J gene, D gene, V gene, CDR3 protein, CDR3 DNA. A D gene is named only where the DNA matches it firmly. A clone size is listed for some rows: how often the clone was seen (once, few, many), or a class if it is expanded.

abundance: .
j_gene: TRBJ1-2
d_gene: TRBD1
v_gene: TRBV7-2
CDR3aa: CASSLDSRGAYGYTF
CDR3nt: TGTGCCAGCAGCTTAGATTCCAGGGGGGCCTATGGCTACACCTTC

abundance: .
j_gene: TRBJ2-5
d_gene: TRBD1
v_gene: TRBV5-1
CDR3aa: CASSLTMGQGHETQYF
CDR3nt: TGCGCCAGCAGCCTCACAATGGGACAGGGCCACGAGACCCAGTACTTC

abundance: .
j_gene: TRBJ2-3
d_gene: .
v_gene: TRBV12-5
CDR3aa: CASGFVTTDTQYF
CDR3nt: TGTGCTAGTGGCTTCGTAACTACAGATACGCAGTATTTT

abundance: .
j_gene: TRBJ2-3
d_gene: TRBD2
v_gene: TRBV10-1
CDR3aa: CASSAASGTADTQYF
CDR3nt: TGCGCCAGCAGTGCCGCTAGCGGGACGGCAGATACGCAGTATTTT

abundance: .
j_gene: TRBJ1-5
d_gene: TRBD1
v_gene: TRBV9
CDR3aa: CASSVGTDNQPQHF
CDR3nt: TGTGCCAGCAGCGTTGGGACAGATAATCAGCCCCAGCATTTT

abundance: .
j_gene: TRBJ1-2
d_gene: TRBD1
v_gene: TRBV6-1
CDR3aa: CASSDEGRGQHGYTF
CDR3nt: TGTGCCAGCAGTGATGAGGGTAGGGGGCAACATGGCTACACCTTC

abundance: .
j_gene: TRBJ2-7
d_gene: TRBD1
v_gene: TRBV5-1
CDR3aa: CASSLGGTGTGISYEQYF
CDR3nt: TGCGCCAGCAGCTTGGGGGGTACAGGGACAGGGATCTCCTACGAGCAGTACTTC

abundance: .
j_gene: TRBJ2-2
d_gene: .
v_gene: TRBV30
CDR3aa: CAWRPRGGTGELFF
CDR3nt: TGTGCCTGGAGACCCCGGGGTGGCACCGGGGAGCTGTTTTTT

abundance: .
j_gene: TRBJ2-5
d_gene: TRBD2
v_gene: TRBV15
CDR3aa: CATSRVAGLTQYF
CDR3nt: TGTGCCACCAGCAGAGTAGCGGGCCTGACCCAGTACTTC

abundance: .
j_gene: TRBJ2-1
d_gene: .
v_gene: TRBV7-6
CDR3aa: CASSLVQANEQFF
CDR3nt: TGTGCCAGCAGCTTAGTCCAGGCTAATGAGCAGTTCTTC

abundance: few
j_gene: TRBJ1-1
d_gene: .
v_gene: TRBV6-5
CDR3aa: CASAWKGGGTEAFF
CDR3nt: TGTGCCAGCGCCTGGAAAGGGGGAGGGACTGAAGCTTTCTTT

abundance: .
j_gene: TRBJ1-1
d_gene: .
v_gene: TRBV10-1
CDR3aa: CASSTTKGISDTEAFF
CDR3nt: TGCGCCAGCAGTACTACTAAGGGGATTTCGGACACTGAAGCTTTCTTT

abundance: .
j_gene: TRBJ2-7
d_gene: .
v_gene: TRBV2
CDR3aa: CASSEYPSRTSSYEQYF
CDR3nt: TGTGCCAGCAGTGAATATCCCTCCCGGACAAGCTCCTACGAGCAGTACTTC

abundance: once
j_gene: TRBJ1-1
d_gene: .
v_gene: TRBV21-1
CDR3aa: CASSKGPGQGGNTEAFF
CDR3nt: TGTGCCAGCAGCAAAGGTCCGGGACAGGGAGGGAACACTGAAGCTTTCTTT

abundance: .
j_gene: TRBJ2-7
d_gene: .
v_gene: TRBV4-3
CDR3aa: CASSQRVAAPYEQYF
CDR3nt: TGCGCCAGCAGCCAAAGAGTGGCGGCCCCCTACGAGCAGTACTTC

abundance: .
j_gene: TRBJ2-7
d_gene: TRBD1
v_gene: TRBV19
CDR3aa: CASSAGTGYYEQYF
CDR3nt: TGTGCCAGTAGTGCCGGGACAGGGTACTACGAGCAGTACTTC

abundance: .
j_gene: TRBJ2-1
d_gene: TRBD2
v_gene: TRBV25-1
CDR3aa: CASSKYSTSGRRGEQFF
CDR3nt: TGTGCCAGCAGTAAATATTCCACTAGCGGGAGGAGGGGTGAGCAGTTCTTC

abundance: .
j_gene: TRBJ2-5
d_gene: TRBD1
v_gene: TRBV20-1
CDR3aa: CSATGGQGTNF
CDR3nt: TGCAGTGCTACCGGGGGACAGGGAACGAACTTC

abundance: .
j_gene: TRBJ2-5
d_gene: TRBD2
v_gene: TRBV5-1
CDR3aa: CASSISGFQETQYF
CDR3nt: TGCGCCAGCAGCATTAGCGGGTTTCAAGAGACCCAGTACTTC

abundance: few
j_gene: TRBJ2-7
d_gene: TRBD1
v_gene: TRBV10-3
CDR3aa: CALKGTGSYEQYF
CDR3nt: TGTGCCTTGAAAGGGACAGGGAGCTACGAGCAGTACTTC

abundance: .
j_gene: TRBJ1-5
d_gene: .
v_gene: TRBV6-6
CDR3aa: CASRQGSNQPQHF
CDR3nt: TGTGCCAGCAGACAGGGAAGCAATCAGCCCCAGCATTTT

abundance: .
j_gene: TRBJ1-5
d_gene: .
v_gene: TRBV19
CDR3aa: CASTNPTVRGNQPQHF
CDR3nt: TGTGCCAGTACTAACCCAACAGTGCGGGGAAATCAGCCCCAGCATTTT

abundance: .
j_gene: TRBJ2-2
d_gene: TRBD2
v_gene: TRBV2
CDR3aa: CASSMGLAFTGELFF
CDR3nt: TGTGCCAGCAGTATGGGACTAGCCTTCACCGGGGAGCTGTTTTTT

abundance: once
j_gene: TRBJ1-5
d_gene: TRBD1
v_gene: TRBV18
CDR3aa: CASSQQGADQPQHF
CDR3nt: TGTGCCAGCTCACAGCAGGGGGCGGATCAGCCCCAGCATTTT

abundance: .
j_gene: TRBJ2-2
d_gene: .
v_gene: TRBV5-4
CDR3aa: CASSRDILTGELFF
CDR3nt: TGTGCCAGCAGCCGGGACATACTCACCGGGGAGCTGTTTTTT

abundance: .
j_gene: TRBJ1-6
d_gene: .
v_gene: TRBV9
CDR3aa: CASSAGWGSPLHF
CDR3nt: TGTGCCAGCAGCGCAGGGTGGGGTTCACCCCTCCACTTT

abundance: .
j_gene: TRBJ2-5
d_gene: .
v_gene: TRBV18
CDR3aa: CASSLTGLQETQYF
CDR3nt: TGTGCCAGCTCCCTTACAGGTTTACAGGAGACCCAGTACTTC

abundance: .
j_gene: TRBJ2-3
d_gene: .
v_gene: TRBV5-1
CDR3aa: CASSMGLSVLDTQYF
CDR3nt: TGCGCCAGCAGCATGGGACTTTCAGTCTTAGATACGCAGTATTTT

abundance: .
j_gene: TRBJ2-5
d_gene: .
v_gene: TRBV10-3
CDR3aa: CAISGTRREETQYF
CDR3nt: TGTGCCATCAGTGGTACTAGAAGAGAGGAGACCCAGTACTTC

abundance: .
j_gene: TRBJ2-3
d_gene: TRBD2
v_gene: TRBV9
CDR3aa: CASSVQSGTSADTQYF
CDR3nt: TGTGCCAGCAGCGTCCAATCCGGGACTAGCGCAGATACGCAGTATTTT

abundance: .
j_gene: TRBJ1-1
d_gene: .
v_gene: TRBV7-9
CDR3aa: CASSSGGGRTTEAFF
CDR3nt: TGTGCCAGCAGCTCGGGGGGAGGGAGGACCACTGAAGCTTTCTTT

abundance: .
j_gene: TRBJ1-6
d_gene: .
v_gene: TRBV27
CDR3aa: CASSLLSSYNSPLHF
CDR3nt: TGTGCCAGCAGTTTACTGAGCTCCTATAATTCCCCCCTCCACTTT

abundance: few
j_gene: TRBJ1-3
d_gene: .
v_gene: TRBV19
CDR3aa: CASSITGSGNTIYF
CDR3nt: TGTGCCAGTAGTATTACAGGGAGCGGAAACACCATATATTTT

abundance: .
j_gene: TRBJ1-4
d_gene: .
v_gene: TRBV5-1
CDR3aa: CASSLGQKTNEKLFF
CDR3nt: TGCGCCAGCAGCTTGGGACAGAAGACTAATGAAAAACTGTTTTTT

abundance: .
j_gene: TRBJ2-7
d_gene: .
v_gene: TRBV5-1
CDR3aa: CASSVAGTEIYEQYF
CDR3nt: TGCGCCAGCAGCGTCGCCGGGACTGAGATTTACGAGCAGTACTTC